This T cell receptor (beta chain) stems from a study of cytomegalovirus exposure and HLA in healthy donors (dated by TCRdb to about 2017). General notes on the study: According to a later analysis, the 100 to 150 validation repertoires were produced on the same platform as the roughly 600 repertoires of the first cohort. The aim of the study was to test whether cataloging public T cell receptors could identify signatures of past pathogen exposure. Besides the first cohort of roughly 700 subjects, a separate validation cohort made up of roughly 120 different subjects was used. To predict cytomegalovirus infection status, the study combined high-throughput TCR immunosequencing, statistical association of individual TCRs with disease status, and machine learning. The paper's findings and limits, for the study overall: According to the authors, the approach could potentially be generalized to other disease states and immunological phenotypes. In vitro tests confirmed that a few of the cytomegalovirus-associated TCR beta chains recognize cytomegalovirus antigens. Of the cluster scores, 85% to 95% were above 0 in a later analysis, which found that TCRs clustered in the first cohort also tended to co-occur in the 95 to 150 validation repertoires. All 120 or so repertoires were used to score co-occurrence in the validation cohort in a later analysis, because that analysis had no HLA typing for the cohort. The study listed over 150 TCR beta chains as associated with cytomegalovirus. While some public TCRs were present in many individuals, most TCR sequences turned up only very rarely across donors. The classifier was reported to diagnose cytomegalovirus status with high specificity and sensitivity in both the original cohort and the validation cohort.

Libraries were prepared through the immunoSEQ multiplex PCR assay. In the source study's methods: To diagnose cytomegalovirus status from the catalog of TCR beta chain sequences, a statistical classification framework was built. The table was pulled from immuneACCESS by TCRdb, which kept in-frame rearrangements only. Such tables lose some clones; where checked, under half of the loss comes from unresolved V genes, and the rest has no known cause. The V and J calls and the clone size are those of that table, but D and trimming were determined from the DNA. The sample table lists 150,000 to 200,000 clones, approximately 90% of them with a count of one. Of the sample, roughly 1.5% is held by the ten largest clones. The donors belonged to the validation cohort of over a hundred subjects, which was separate from the roughly 700-subject first cohort. Taken from the germline V gene (reference sequence), the CDR1 and CDR2 loops are MNHEY and SMNVEV. Including the terminal cysteine and phenylalanine, the CDR3 comprises 15 residues. Only the CDR3 region is kept as DNA, spanning 45 bases read in frame from base 1. At the junction V is shortened by 2 bases and J by 1 base, with 11 bases in between.

Remarks on this clone: Which antigen it targets is not known. Per-nucleotide qualities are absent, and no much larger clonotype sits a single base away.

Sequences were obtained from PBMCs. The chain was built from TRBV27 and TRBJ1-1; the D segment cannot be called with confidence. This clonotype originated in a woman in her 30s in good health and CMV-seronegative. The nucleotide sequence is TGTGCCAGCAGTTTACTTCTCGGTTCGAACACTGAAGCTTTCTTT. Translated, this gives CASSLLLGSNTEAFF.